This is a list of T cell receptor beta chains from one sample in a study of shared clonotypes between healthy human individuals. The protocol was immunoSEQ multiplex PCR, while the TCRdb copy is restricted to in-frame clones and leaves out a portion. The sample consists of roughly 1,600,000 clones, 98% of them appearing once. The sample consisted of naive CD4+ T cells sorted from blood. The source is a man under 40 in good health. CDR3s include the opening cysteine and the closing phenylalanine or tryptophan.

>TRBV11-3|TRBJ2-7
CASSLGGTLQYF
>TRBV18|TRBJ2-1
CASSSGQGAYNEQFF
>TRBV11-3|TRBJ2-7
CASGGQGARDEQYF
>TRBV9|TRBJ2-1
CASSRRVSREDTYNEQFF
>TRBV27|TRBJ2-3
CASSIGLGTDTQYF
>TRBV25-1|TRBJ2-5
CASSALGVGETQYF
>TRBV5-1|TRBJ2-5
CASSLVGYQETQYF
>TRBV7-2|TRBJ2-2
CASSLAAGVVGELFF
>TRBV2|TRBJ2-7
CASSGTSQRETYEQYF
>TRBV28|TRBJ2-5
CASSLLTGIIETQYF
>TRBV1|TRBJ2-7
CTSSQGNEQYF
>TRBV5-5|TRBJ1-5
CASSLAGANQPQHF
>TRBV7-6|TRBJ2-2
CASSLYGQGASGELFF
>TRBV5-1|TRBJ1-2
CASSSSGVYGYTF
>TRBV20-1|TRBJ2-1
CSASSSEQFF
>TRBV28|TRBJ2-2
CASSPGLSTGELFF
>TRBV11-1|TRBJ1-1
CASSLKGAGAEAFF
>TRBV11-3|TRBJ2-1
CASSSGLVRQINEQFF
>TRBV7-6|TRBJ1-5
CARHLGYTGAGNSNQPQHF
>TRBV7-9|TRBJ2-7
CASSLVDEQYF
>TRBV7-2|TRBJ2-1
CASSLAVPLDEQFF
>TRBV28|TRBJ2-3
CASTPGTLNTDTQYF
>TRBV9|TRBJ2-1
CASSAIGSLKQFF
>TRBV2|TRBJ2-1
CASRAGRGNEQFF
>TRBV6-5|TRBJ1-2
CASSYGRINYGYTF
>TRBV5-4|TRBJ1-2
CASSSPRTGEEGYTF
>TRBV10-1|TRBJ2-7
CASSESGQDEQYF
>TRBV5-1|TRBJ2-5
CASSLDGRSQETQYF
>TRBV11-2|TRBJ2-1
CASRPLAGTSYNEQFF
>TRBV9|TRBJ2-1
CASSLDSGSPSYNEQFF
>TRBV7-5|TRBJ2-5
CVRSYPGYSQETQYF
>TRBV5-4|TRBJ2-3
CASSLFLGFGTGNTDTQYF
>TRBV5-1|TRBJ2-2
CASSLAGASGHTGELFF
>TRBV9|TRBJ2-3
CASSTRLAGVTDTQYF
>TRBV2|TRBJ2-5
CASLAVGETQYF
>TRBV28|TRBJ1-5
CASRTGGRQPQHF
>TRBV2|TRBJ2-7
CASSAGLAGVLGEQYF
>TRBV2|NA
CASSDPFSPSYEQYF
>TRBV11-2|TRBJ2-7
CASSLGDRSSYEQYF
>TRBV19|TRBJ2-2
CASSIPGTGELFF